The entry that follows covers one T cell receptor (beta chain) sequence. This entry comes from a study of blood T cell repertoires in COVID-19. The overall study: T cells, B-cell-depleted T cells, or PBMCs provided the cDNA or gDNA that served as material.

Germline V CDR1 and CDR2: SGHRS, YFSETQ. V dropped 2 bases and J dropped 4; count of bases not matched to a gene: 6. The CDR3 sequence is 16 residues long. Original data processing: Amplified reference gene primers provided the basis for estimating nucleated cell counts. This table comes from immunoSEQ multiplex PCR, and its TCRdb copy is limited to in-frame clones, with some not included. D and trimming come from the DNA, and the V and J calls and clone size come from that table. The sample lists approximately 220,000 clones, 81% occurring once. The source material was peripheral blood. The V call is TRBV5-1, the J call TRBJ2-5, with TRBD1 identical over 12 bases. The receptor was isolated from an elderly woman with acute or convalescent COVID-19. The CDR3: CASSLFGTGGLETQYF. CDR3 in DNA: TGCGCCAGCAGCTTATTCGGGACAGGGGGCTTAGAGACCCAGTACTTC.